The source of this TCR beta chain is a study of cytomegalovirus exposure and HLA in healthy donors. Study-wide context: The approximately 720 first-cohort repertoires and the 120 or so validation repertoires shared the same platform, a later analysis reported.

With respect to this clone: Its antigen is currently unknown.

Study-wide findings and caveats: In vitro testing confirmed a few CMV-associated chains as specific for CMV antigens. Overall, about 160 TCR beta chains were annotated as cytomegalovirus-associated.

Using immunoSEQ multiplex PCR, the repertoire was profiled, and TCRdb retains in-frame clones only, with some absent. The sample records 75,000 to 85,000 clones, approximately 91% being singletons. Germline V lookup: CDR1 SEHNR, CDR2 FQNEAQ (reference sequence). CDR3 length: 16 amino acids. Trimming removed 4 bases at V and 3 bases at J, with 17 bases between. The rearrangement joins TRBV7-9 to TRBJ2-3; perhaps TRBD2 as D (5 bases). The source is a man aged 25-45 years in good health and CMV-seronegative. The sample taken for sequencing was PBMCs. This CDR3 is CASSYYELLGTDTQYF. The CDR3 DNA reads TGTGCCAGCAGCTATTATGAGTTACTAGGGACAGATACGCAGTATTTT. Filled out from reference TRBV7-9 and TRBJ2-3, the complete variable domain reads DTGVSQNPRHKITKRGQNVTFRCDPISEHNRLYWYRQTLGQGPEFLTYFQNEAQLEKSRLLSDRFSAERPKGSFSTLEIQRTEQGDSAMYLCASSYYELLGTDTQYFGPGTRLTVL.